This entry concerns a single T cell receptor (beta chain). The table lists this clone with a count of one. The specificity of this receptor is unknown. No much larger clonotype is one base removed from it; base qualities were not supplied. TCRbeta CDR3 regions were amplified from genomic DNA using the immunoSEQ Assay, a bias-controlled multiplex PCR. The original pipeline was this. Within the assay, amplification of reference gene primers was used to estimate how many nucleated cells each sample contained. To quantify the absolute abundance of each unique TCRbeta CDR3 rearrangement, sequence reads were collapsed and filtered. For each sample, productive Simpson clonality was calculated by taking the square root of Simpson's diversity index across productive rearrangements. TCRdb took over this immuneACCESS table, retaining in-frame rearrangements with V and J assigned. Such tables are incomplete; in checked studies, under half of the missing clones stem from an unresolved V gene, and the remainder is unexplained. That table is the source of V, J and clone size, and D and trimming were worked out from the DNA. In all, the sample holds tens of thousands of clones, and 88% of those were seen once. The top ten clones comprise 7.9% of the sample.

These data are taken from a study of blood T cell repertoires in COVID-19 (dated by TCRdb to 2020 to 2021). Looking at the study overall: Samples from collaborators originated in the United States, Italy and Spain and spanned both the acute and convalescent phases of COVID-19. The repertoires were released in a freely available public database intended as a resource for research on the immune response to SARS-CoV-2. The dataset comprised deeply sampled blood TCRbeta repertoires from subjects exposed to, actively infected with, or recovered from COVID-19. Samples were obtained from the ongoing ImmuneRACE study (first 160 participants) and from 1,254 subjects provided by 6 global collaborators. The material from the prospective study consisted of cDNA or gDNA derived from T cells, B-cell-depleted T cells, or PBMCs. Sample metadata almost always included a de-identified subject ID, COVID-19 status, age in years and sex. Where available, HLA class I and class II types were obtained from metadata supplied by the sample provider rather than from assay-based typing. Broad study findings and their caveats: The quantity of clinical and demographic metadata differed by source and by participant and was supplied without curation.

At one collaborating source in Seattle, patients were enrolled during active infection and were followed longitudinally through the course of disease. Collaborating institutions collected whole blood in K2EDTA tubes following their own protocols. For TCRbeta analysis, collaborators shipped samples as frozen whole blood, isolated PBMCs, or DNA extracted from either of those sample types. The clonotype comes from a man aged 55 to 69 with COVID-19, enrolled during active disease. The sequencing sample was made of peripheral blood.

The CDR3 protein is CATAWAGGYEQYF. The sequence in DNA is TGTGCCACGGCCTGGGCAGGGGGCTACGAGCAGTACTTC. The V and J genes are TRBV10-3 and TRBJ2-7, with 7 bases matching TRBD1. CDR1 and CDR2, per the germline V gene, are ENHRY and SYGVKD. The CDR3 numbers 13 residues from cysteine through phenylalanine. Just the 39-base CDR3 DNA is kept, in frame starting at base 1. The germline V and J ends show losses of 10 bases and 3 bases respectively, and no gene match explains 9 bases of the junction.